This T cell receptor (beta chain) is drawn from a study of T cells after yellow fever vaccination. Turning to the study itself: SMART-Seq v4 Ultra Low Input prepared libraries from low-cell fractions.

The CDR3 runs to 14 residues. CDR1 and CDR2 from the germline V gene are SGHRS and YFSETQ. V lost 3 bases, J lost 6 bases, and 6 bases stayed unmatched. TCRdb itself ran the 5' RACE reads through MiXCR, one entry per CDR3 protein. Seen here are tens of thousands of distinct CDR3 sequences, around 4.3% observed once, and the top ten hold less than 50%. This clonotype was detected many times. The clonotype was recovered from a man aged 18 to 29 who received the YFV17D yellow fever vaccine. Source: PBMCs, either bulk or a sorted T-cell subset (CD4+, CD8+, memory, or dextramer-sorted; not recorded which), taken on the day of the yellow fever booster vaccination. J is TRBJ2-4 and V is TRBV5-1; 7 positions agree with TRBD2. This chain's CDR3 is CASSSSREGNIQYF. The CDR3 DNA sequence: TGCGCCAGCAGCTCCTCCAGGGAGGGAAACATTCAGTACTTC.